This T cell receptor (beta chain) stems from a study of blood T cell repertoires in COVID-19 (dated by TCRdb to the early 2020s). Study-level background: Samples covering the acute and convalescent phases of COVID-19 were provided by collaborators in the United States, Italy and Spain. Where available, HLA class I and class II types were obtained from metadata supplied by the sample provider rather than from assay-based typing. Samples came from the ongoing ImmuneRACE study (first 160 participants) plus 1,254 subjects from 6 global collaborators. The repertoires were released in a freely available public database intended as a resource for research on the immune response to SARS-CoV-2. The prospective study material was composed of cDNA or gDNA derived from T cells, B-cell-depleted T cells, or PBMCs. The sample metadata nearly always contained a de-identified subject ID, COVID-19 status, age in years and sex. Subjects who had been exposed to COVID-19, were actively infected with it, or had recovered from it provided the deeply sampled blood TCRbeta repertoires that made up the dataset. Overall study results and their limits: How much clinical and demographic metadata was included differed by source and by participant, and the metadata was provided uncurated.

Each collaborating institution followed its own protocols to collect whole blood in K2EDTA tubes. For TCRbeta analysis, collaborators shipped samples in one of three forms: frozen whole blood, isolated PBMCs, or DNA extracted from either of those sample types. Remarks on this clone: Its target antigen remains unknown. Nothing much larger sits one base from this clone, and base qualities are not available.

The CDR3 numbers 13 residues from cysteine through phenylalanine. The CDR3 DNA has 39 bases and is translated from base 1. The CDR1 and CDR2 encoded by the germline V gene are SNHLY and FYNNEI. Between the V and J ends, shortened by 7 bases and 4 bases respectively, the junction contains 8 bases. TCRbeta CDR3 regions were amplified from genomic DNA using the immunoSEQ Assay, a bias-controlled multiplex PCR. Per the source publication's procedure: Nucleated cell counts per sample were estimated from amplification of reference gene primers within the assay. To quantify the absolute abundance of each unique TCRbeta CDR3 rearrangement, sequence reads were collapsed and filtered. For each sample, productive Simpson clonality was calculated as the square root of Simpson's diversity index over productive rearrangements. The clones in this table, taken by TCRdb from immuneACCESS, are in-frame only. Not every clone is retained; where verified, under half of the shortfall comes from an unresolved V gene, and the cause of the rest is unknown. V, J and clone size reflect that table, while D and trimming were determined from the DNA. For this sample there are fewer than 110,000 clones; 85% appear just once. The biggest ten clones account for 1.5% to 2% of the sample.

The receptor was isolated from a woman in her seventies with active or convalescent COVID-19. The V gene is TRBV2 and the J gene is TRBJ1-6; a tentative D match to TRBD1 spans 6 bases. The source material was peripheral blood. The CDR3 in this case is CASTGTYNSPLHF. The base sequence is TGTGCCAGCACCGGGACATATAATTCACCCCTCCACTTT.